The 32 T cell receptor beta chains listed next were all sequenced from one sample in a study of cytomegalovirus exposure and HLA in healthy donors. 60 Vbeta and 13 Jbeta primers were used in PCR. Libraries were prepared by immunoSEQ multiplex PCR; TCRdb keeps only in-frame clonotypes and omits some of them. The table records about 220,000 clones, approximately 88% of them present only once. Sequences were obtained from PBMCs. These receptor sequences come from a boy younger than 10 in good health and CMV-seronegative.

J is TRBJ1-4 and V is TRBV14, with a weak D call TRBD1 (5 bases). The CDR3 extends over 16 amino acids. Between the trimmed V and J ends, which lost 0 bases and 6 bases, there was a span of 14 bases. Germline V CDR1 and CDR2: SGHDN, FVKESK. Written as DNA, the CDR3 is TGTGCCAGCAGCCAAGAACTATCGGCAGGGTATGAAAAACTGTTTTTT. Its translation is CASSQELSAGYEKLFF.

The chain has TRBV7-8 and TRBJ1-5; TRBD1 agrees at 7 bases. Germline V CDR1 and CDR2: SGHVS, FQNEAQ. The CDR3 totals 18 residues. Germline trimming cut 4 bases from V and 2 bases from J; bases unmatched to any gene: 14. This CDR3 reads CASSSGQTTSEGNQPQHF. The CDR3 region has the DNA TGTGCCAGCAGCTCGGGACAGACCACCTCTGAGGGCAATCAGCCCCAGCATTTT.

V usage is TRBV23-1 and J usage is TRBJ1-4, with a tentative D call TRBD1 (5 bases). TRBV23-1 falls under the ORF class, with uncertain function. This CDR3 has 15 residues. Trimming removed 7 bases at V and 5 bases at J, with 17 bases between. CDR3 coding DNA: TGCGCCAGCACCCGCGGCGGGGGTAACAATGAAAAACTGTTTTTT. Protein product: CASTRGGGNNEKLFF.

This clone was picked up a small number of times. Other DNA sequences in the same sample also yield this CDR3. The chain employs TRBV5-6 and TRBJ1-4, with D possibly matching TRBD1 (5 bases). The germline gives CDR1 SGHDT, CDR2 YYEEEE. This CDR3 region has 14 residues. V was trimmed by 0 bases and J by 8 bases, leaving 11 bases between them. The CDR3 region has the DNA TGTGCCAGCAGCTTGGTAGGGGCGCAGGAAAAACTGTTTTTT. This codes for CASSLVGAQEKLFF.

The CDR3 DNA reads as TGCAGCGTTGAAGACCGGGACTTCAATCAGCCCCAGCATTTT. Protein product: CSVEDRDFNQPQHF. The V call is TRBV29-1, the J call TRBJ1-5; TRBD1 might be the D (5 bases). The V and J ends lost 0 bases and 3 bases respectively, with 9 bases between them. Germline-derived CDR1 and CDR2 are SQVTM and ANQGSEA. The CDR3 runs 14 residues.

V and J are TRBV7-2 and TRBJ2-1, with 11 bases matching TRBD2. From germline, CDR1 is SGHTA and CDR2 FQGNSA. Unmatched junction bases numbered 4, after V lost 1 base and J lost 8 bases. This CDR3 is 15 amino acids long. The CDR3 loop reads CASSLEASGGYEQFF. The CDR3 region has the DNA TGTGCCAGCAGCTTAGAGGCTAGCGGGGGGTATGAGCAGTTCTTC. The variable domain in full, completed from reference TRBV7-2 and TRBJ2-1, reads GAGVSQSPSNKVTEKGKDVELRCDPISGHTALYWYRQSLGQGLEFLIYFQGNSAPDKSGLPSDRFSAERTGGSVSTLTIQRTQQEDSAVYLCASSLEASGGYEQFFGPGTRLTVL.

The J gene is TRBJ1-2, the V gene TRBV2, with TRBD1 identical over 7 bases. Germline CDR1 reads SNHLY; CDR2 reads FYNNEI. The CDR3 runs 15 residues. V shed 4 bases, J shed 5 bases, and the junction held 10 bases outside the gene matches. CDR3 in amino acids: CASSVEGAQGYGYTF. CDR3 coding DNA: TGTGCCAGCAGTGTGGAGGGGGCCCAGGGGTATGGCTACACCTTC.

This chain connects TRBV25-1 to TRBJ2-3; TRBD2 aligns across 12 bases. This CDR3 is 13 amino acids long. CDR1 MGHDK and CDR2 SYGVNS come from the germline V gene. The trim removed 10 bases at V and 3 bases at J, leaving 2 bases unmatched. CDR3 DNA sequence: TGTGCCACCGGGACTAGCGGGACAGATACGCAGTATTTT. This translates into CATGTSGTDTQYF.

This chain connects TRBV2 to TRBJ1-1; possibly TRBD1 for D (5 bases). The CDR3 runs to 15 residues. V lost 3 bases, J lost 4 bases, and 15 bases lay in between. Germline V lookup: CDR1 SNHLY, CDR2 FYNNEI. CDR3: CASSEGRRTFTEAFF. Written as DNA, the CDR3 is TGTGCCAGCAGTGAGGGAAGGCGGACATTCACTGAAGCTTTCTTT.

The chain links TRBV6-1 to TRBJ2-1; TRBD2 aligns across 10 bases. This CDR3 is 18 amino acids long. The germline gives CDR1 MNHNS, CDR2 SASEGT. V shed 2 bases, J shed 6 bases, and the junction held 13 bases outside the gene matches. As DNA, the CDR3 is TGTGCCAGCAGTGAAAGGGAAAGGGCTAGCGGGGGCCCCAATGAGCAGTTCTTC. It yields the protein CASSERERASGGPNEQFF.

V gene TRBV19 combines with J gene TRBJ2-7; tentative D call: TRBD1 (5 bases). The CDR3 sequence is 15 residues long. From germline, CDR1 is LNHDA and CDR2 SQIVND (reference sequence). V was cut by 1 base and J by 1 base, with 11 bases left in between. The CDR3 nucleotides are TGTGCCAGTAGTATAGGTCATACAGGTTCCTACGAGCAGTACTTC. It specifies CASSIGHTGSYEQYF.

The chain recombines TRBV6-5 with TRBJ2-7; D gene ambiguous. CDR3 length: 12 residues. V was pared by 10 bases and J by 1 base, with 11 bases between. Germline V gives CDR1 MNHEY, CDR2 SVGAGI. The CDR3 loop reads CATDIYSYEQYF. In DNA, the CDR3 is TGTGCCACCGACATCTATTCCTACGAGCAGTACTTC.

A single count supports this clone. This chain uses TRBV14 with TRBJ1-6; TRBD1 matches at 7 bases. The germline CDR1 and CDR2 sequences are SGHDN and FVKESK. The CDR3 length is 16 residues. V lost 3 bases, J lost 12 bases, and 14 bases stayed unmatched. The CDR3 is CASSQGQLVYNRPLHF. CDR3 coding DNA: TGTGCCAGCAGCCAGGGACAGCTTGTTTATAACAGACCCCTCCACTTT.

J is TRBJ2-7 and V is TRBV27, with D possibly being TRBD2 (5 bases). Germline V gene lookup returns CDR1 MNHEY and CDR2 SMNVEV (reference sequence). Trimming stripped 6 bases from V and 3 bases from J, with 9 bases between. The CDR3 totals 12 residues. The CDR3 sequence: CASRGGGYEQYF. The CDR3 DNA reads as TGTGCCAGCAGGGGCGGAGGCTACGAGCAGTACTTC.

The CDR3 sequence: CAWSPTRTSGGATQYF. CDR3 nucleotides: TGTGCCTGGAGTCCGACCCGGACTAGCGGGGGGGCCACGCAGTATTTT. This rearrangement joins TRBV30 to TRBJ2-3; TRBD2 matches at 15 bases. In germline, CDR1 is GTSNPN, CDR2 SVGIG (reference sequence). J gave up 9 bases and V 2 bases, and 9 bases lay outside the gene matches. This CDR3 comprises 16 residues.

V gene TRBV7-2 combines with J gene TRBJ2-1; the D gene is possibly TRBD2 (6 bases). This CDR3 has 13 residues. CDR1 is SGHTA, CDR2 FQGNSA, per germline. V was shortened by 5 bases and J by 9 bases, with 14 bases between the two germline ends. CDR3: CASSEDYWGEQFF. The DNA of the CDR3 is TGTGCCAGCAGCGAGGACTATTGGGGTGAGCAGTTCTTC.

The chain is built from TRBV30 and TRBJ2-5, with TRBD2 matching over 11 bases. The last part of the DNA fits TRBJ2-7 better; the J call may be wrong. The germline V gene has CDR1 GTSNPN and CDR2 SVGIG (reference sequence). This CDR3 spans 14 amino acids. The CDR3 protein is CAWDSGTSGLEQYF. CDR3 DNA: TGTGCCTGGGACTCCGGGACTAGCGGTCTCGAGCAGTACTTC.

V and J are TRBV15 and TRBJ2-7; possibly TRBD1 for D (5 bases). Per the germline V gene, CDR1 is LNHNV and CDR2 is YYDKDF (reference sequence). The CDR3 sequence is 16 residues long. Trimming took off 1 base at V and 3 bases at J, with 16 bases between the two ends. As DNA, the CDR3 is TGTGCCACCAGCAGAGGGTTAAAAGGACACTTCTACGAGCAGTACTTC. Its translation is CATSRGLKGHFYEQYF.

The chain links TRBV27 to TRBJ1-5; 9 bases map to TRBD1. The V gene end was trimmed by 6 bases and the J gene end by 5 bases; junction bases not matched to a gene: 2. Germline V gene sequence: CDR1 MNHEY, CDR2 SMNVEV (reference sequence). The length of the CDR3 is 13 residues. In nucleotides, the CDR3 is TGTGCCAGCAGGAGGACAGGGGATCAGCCCCAGCATTTT. Translating it yields CASRRTGDQPQHF.

This clone was seen only once. This chain connects TRBV30 to TRBJ1-1, with D possibly being TRBD1 (6 bases). The V end was cut by 4 bases, the J end by 0 bases, with 9 bases between. Germline V gene lookup returns CDR1 GTSNPN and CDR2 SVGIG (reference sequence). The CDR3 runs to 13 residues. Written as DNA, the CDR3 is TGTGCCTGGAACCGACAGGTGAACACTGAAGCTTTCTTT. This gives the protein CAWNRQVNTEAFF.

The rearrangement links TRBV4-1 to TRBJ2-1, with TRBD1 as a possible D gene (6 bases). CDR3 length equals 16 residues. The germline V gene encodes CDR1 MGHRA and CDR2 YSYEKL. V was clipped by 0 bases and J by 7 bases, with 16 bases between them. The CDR3 spells CASSQEGIWGRNEQFF. The DNA for the CDR3 is TGCGCCAGCAGCCAAGAAGGAATCTGGGGGCGGAATGAGCAGTTCTTC.

This chain links TRBV9 with TRBJ2-1; the D is unclear. Germline loops: CDR1 SGDLS, CDR2 YYNGEE. There are 15 residues in the CDR3. With 0 bases removed from V and 8 bases from J, the gap between germline ends came to 15 bases. The CDR3 coding sequence is TGTGCCAGCAGCGTAGAAGTTTCCCCACGGGATGAGCAGTTCTTC. Translating gives CASSVEVSPRDEQFF.

The chain carries TRBV9 and TRBJ2-7; 7 nucleotides agree with TRBD1. Trimming took 2 bases from V and 2 from J; bases not matched to a gene: 7. Germline V gene sequence: CDR1 SGDLS, CDR2 YYNGEE. The CDR3 sequence is 15 residues long. CDR3 sequence reads: CASSVRTGTTYEQYF. The DNA of the CDR3 is TGTGCCAGCAGCGTTCGGACAGGTACCACCTACGAGCAGTACTTC.

The chain carries TRBV6-5 and TRBJ1-4, with 7 bases matching TRBD1. Germline V gene sequence: CDR1 MNHEY, CDR2 SVGAGI. This CDR3 is built from 16 residues. Unmatched junction bases numbered 7, after V lost 2 bases and J lost 4 bases. CDR3 in DNA: TGTGCCAGCAGTTACCTACCTGGGACAGTTAATGAAAAACTGTTTTTT. Translated: CASSYLPGTVNEKLFF.

The chain links TRBV2 to TRBJ1-1; 8 positions match TRBD1. The length of the CDR3 is 13 residues. Germline V CDR1 and CDR2: SNHLY, FYNNEI. Germline trimming cut 6 bases from V and 5 bases from J; bases unmatched to any gene: 5. In DNA form, the CDR3 reads TGTGCCAGCAGCGATCAGGGGGCGACTGAAGCTTTCTTT. Amino acid sequence: CASSDQGATEAFF.

The chain is built from TRBV29-1 and TRBJ1-1; TRBD1 matches 8 bases. CDR1 is SQVTM and CDR2 is ANQGSEA in the germline V gene. Unmatched junction bases numbered 4, after V lost 4 bases and J lost 0 bases. This CDR3 spans 14 amino acids. The CDR3 coding sequence is TGCAGCGTTGGAACAGGGGGGATGAACACTGAAGCTTTCTTT. Translating it yields CSVGTGGMNTEAFF.

The chain carries TRBV14 and TRBJ1-2, with no clear D. CDR3 size: 14 residues. Between the trimmed V and J ends, which lost 5 bases and 4 bases, there was a span of 14 bases. From germline, CDR1 is SGHDN and CDR2 FVKESK. DNA for the CDR3: TGTGCCAGCAGCTACAATCGGAGAGCCTATGGCTACACCTTC. Its translation: CASSYNRRAYGYTF.

The V and J genes are TRBV5-1 and TRBJ2-1; the match to TRBD1 covers 9 bases. Germline CDR1 is SGHRS and CDR2 is YFSETQ. The CDR3 consists of 15 residues. The J segment lost 2 bases and the V segment lost 4 bases, leaving 4 bases of the junction unmatched. The CDR3 DNA is TGCGCCAGCAGCCCCGGGACAGGGCCCTACAATGAGCAGTTCTTC. Amino acid sequence: CASSPGTGPYNEQFF.

This clone has just one count. The chain couples TRBV7-2 to TRBJ2-2; no firm D call. CDR1 SGHTA and CDR2 FQGNSA come from the germline V gene. Trimming cost V 4 bases and J 3 bases, with 6 bases left between them. This CDR3 is 13 amino acids long. The CDR3 loop reads CASSSQYTGELFF. The CDR3, as DNA: TGTGCCAGCAGCTCCCAGTACACCGGGGAGCTGTTTTTT.

V gene TRBV13 combines with J gene TRBJ2-7; 10 nucleotides align to TRBD1. J was trimmed by 5 bases and V by 7 bases; bases with no gene match: 8. The CDR3 runs 14 residues. Looked up from germline, CDR1 is PRHDT and CDR2 is FYEKMQ (reference sequence). Here the CDR3 reads CASTIGGQGDEQYF. CDR3 nucleotides: TGTGCCAGCACCATTGGAGGACAGGGGGACGAGCAGTACTTC. Full variable domain (missing parts from reference TRBV13 and TRBJ2-7): AAGVIQSPRHLIKEKRETATLKCYPIPRHDTVYWYQQGPGQDPQFLISFYEKMQSDKGSIPDRFSAQQFSDYHSELNMSSLELGDSALYFCASTIGGQGDEQYFGPGTRLTVT.

The gene calls are TRBV19 and TRBJ2-5; 9 bases fit TRBD1. The V gene's germline CDR1 is LNHDA and CDR2 SQIVND (reference sequence). V lost 5 bases and J lost 4; bases outside the gene matches: 2. CDR3 length: 13 residues. The CDR3 here is CASSGQGTETQYF. CDR3 bases: TGTGCCAGTAGTGGACAGGGGACAGAGACCCAGTACTTC.

The chain couples TRBV19 to TRBJ2-1; D is perhaps TRBD1 (6 bases). Germline V gene data show CDR1 as LNHDA and CDR2 as SQIVND (reference sequence). Trimming took 7 bases from V and 4 from J, leaving 17 bases between them. This CDR3 contains 15 residues. CDR3 nucleotide sequence: TGTGCCAGTAATGTGGCCGCAGGGGTTTACAATGAGCAGTTCTTC. It encodes CASNVAAGVYNEQFF.